Shown below are 24 T cell receptor beta chains from a single sample sequenced in a study of T cell responses to AZD1222 COVID-19 vaccine. The method was immunoSEQ multiplex PCR; TCRdb's version includes in-frame clones alone and lacks a portion of them. Altogether around 100,000 clones are present, approximately 91% being singletons, with the ten largest covering about 1.5%. The material was peripheral blood, obtained on day 0 of AZD1222 vaccination. These receptor sequences come from an adult in good health.

The V call is TRBV6-5, the J call TRBJ1-1; possible D gene TRBD1, 6 bases. The CDR3 has 15 residues. Germline CDR1 MNHEY, CDR2 SVGAGI. Trimming cost V 0 bases and J 0 bases, with 8 bases left between them. CDR3 coding DNA: TGTGCCAGCAGTTACTCGAGGACAGTGAACACTGAAGCTTTCTTT. This codes for CASSYSRTVNTEAFF.

The chain has TRBV25-1 and TRBJ1-2; a weak D match, TRBD1 (6 bases). There are 13 residues in the CDR3. V dropped 5 bases and J dropped 4 bases, with 11 bases sitting between them. Germline CDR1 reads MGHDK; CDR2 reads SYGVNS. The CDR3 DNA reads as TGTGCCAGCAGTTCGGGACACTTCTATGGCTACACCTTC. Translation: CASSSGHFYGYTF.

The gene calls are TRBV10-3 and TRBJ2-3; D perhaps matches TRBD2 (5 bases). Trimming removed 2 bases from V and 2 bases from J, with 11 bases in between. This CDR3 comprises 15 residues. CDR1 ENHRY and CDR2 SYGVKD come from the germline V gene. As DNA, the CDR3 is TGTGCCATCAGTGAGGAGACTATTGCCACAGATACGCAGTATTTT. It specifies CAISEETIATDTQYF.

This chain connects TRBV6-6 to TRBJ1-5; unclear D gene. Germline assignment: CDR1 MNHNY and CDR2 SVGAGI (reference sequence). V lost 5 bases and J 5 bases, leaving 10 bases between the germline ends. There are 13 residues in the CDR3. Written as DNA, the CDR3 is TGTGCCAGCAGTGGGATCGCCGATCAGCCCCAGCATTTT. It translates to CASSGIADQPQHF.

The gene calls are TRBV2 and TRBJ2-7; 7 nucleotides line up with TRBD2. V shed 6 bases, J shed 2 bases, and the junction held 16 bases outside the gene matches. The CDR3 runs to 17 residues. From germline, CDR1 is SNHLY and CDR2 FYNNEI. The CDR3 reads CASRSYPTSRRTYEQYF. Written as DNA, the CDR3 is TGTGCCAGCAGGTCGTATCCGACTAGCCGGCGAACCTACGAGCAGTACTTC.

This chain joins TRBV28 and TRBJ2-7; TRBD2 aligns across 10 bases. Germline trimming cut 2 bases from V and 2 bases from J; bases unmatched to any gene: 6. Germline assignment: CDR1 MDHEN and CDR2 SYDVKM. The length of the CDR3 is 16 residues. DNA for the CDR3: TGTGCCAGCAGTTTAGGAACTAGCGGGACGACCTACGAGCAGTACTTC. Amino acids: CASSLGTSGTTYEQYF.

The chain has TRBV27 and TRBJ1-5; D unclear. Germline V CDR1 and CDR2: MNHEY, SMNVEV (reference sequence). The CDR3 length is 15 residues. V shed 1 base and J shed 0 bases, with 7 bases lying between them. The CDR3 reads CASSLYPNSNQPQHF. The CDR3 DNA sequence: TGTGCCAGCAGTTTATATCCCAATAGCAATCAGCCCCAGCATTTT.

This chain joins TRBV7-9 and TRBJ2-1; TRBD1 matches 9 bases. V dropped 6 bases and J dropped 8; count of bases not matched to a gene: 11. Looked up from germline, CDR1 is SEHNR and CDR2 is FQNEAQ (reference sequence). This CDR3 region has 15 residues. CDR3 residues: CASRVPGQGRDEQFF. In DNA, the CDR3 is TGTGCCAGCAGAGTTCCAGGACAGGGGCGGGATGAGCAGTTCTTC.

V is TRBV3-1 (or the pseudogene TRBV3-2) and J is TRBJ1-2; D remains ambiguous. V was shortened by 1 base and J by 12 bases, with 12 bases between the two germline ends. The V gene's germline CDR1 is LGHDT and CDR2 YNNKEL (reference sequence). The length of the CDR3 is 12 residues. As DNA, the CDR3 is TGTGCCAGCAGCCAAGGGAGGGAGGGTGACACCTTC. Its protein product is CASSQGREGDTF.

In DNA form, the CDR3 reads TGTGCCAGCAGCTTGGGTTTTCGGACAGCAACTAATGAAAAACTGTTTTTT. It encodes CASSLGFRTATNEKLFF. The chain combines TRBV5-5 with TRBJ1-4, with a possible D match to TRBD1 (6 bases). V was clipped by 0 bases and J by 0 bases, with 12 bases between them. CDR1 is SGHKS, CDR2 YYEKEE, per germline (reference sequence). The length of the CDR3 is 17 residues.

V gene TRBV29-1 combines with J gene TRBJ2-7; TRBD1 matches 7 bases. The germline V gene encodes CDR1 SQVTM and CDR2 ANQGSEA. This CDR3 region has 14 residues. V lost 2 bases, J lost 0 bases, and 4 bases stayed unmatched. DNA of the CDR3: TGCAGCGTTGAACTGGCAGGGGGCTCCTACGAGCAGTACTTC. This translates into CSVELAGGSYEQYF.

V usage is TRBV6-2 or TRBV6-3 and J usage is TRBJ2-1, with 10 bases lining up with TRBD2. This CDR3 contains 15 residues. CDR1 and CDR2 (germline): MNHEY, SVGEGT. V lost 7 bases to trimming and J lost 3 bases; unmatched junction nucleotides: 6. CDR3 nucleotides: TGTGCCAGCACCCCCGGGACTAGCGACTACAATGAGCAGTTCTTC. Amino acids: CASTPGTSDYNEQFF.

V and J are TRBV19 and TRBJ2-3; D might be TRBD1 (5 bases). This CDR3 contains 17 residues. The V end was cut by 4 bases, the J end by 2 bases, with 19 bases between. Germline V gives CDR1 LNHDA, CDR2 SQIVND (reference sequence). This CDR3 is CASSTLPPGYATDTQYF. The CDR3 DNA reads TGTGCCAGTAGTACCCTACCGCCAGGGTATGCCACAGATACGCAGTATTTT. The full variable domain, rest sourced from reference TRBV19 and TRBJ2-3, is DGGITQSPKYLFRKEGQNVTLSCEQNLNHDAMYWYRQDPGQGLRLIYYSQIVNDFQKGDIAEGYSVSREKKESFPLTVTSAQKNPTAFYLCASSTLPPGYATDTQYFGPGTRLTVL.

This CDR3 is CASSPGQLATQYF. The CDR3 nucleotides are TGCGCCAGCAGCCCGGGACAGTTGGCGACCCAGTACTTC. V is TRBV5-1 and J is TRBJ2-5; 7 nucleotides line up with TRBD1. This CDR3 is 13 amino acids long. Germline loops: CDR1 SGHRS, CDR2 YFSETQ. The V gene end was trimmed by 4 bases and the J gene end by 7 bases; junction bases not matched to a gene: 7.

In nucleotides, the CDR3 is TGTGCCAGCGGTCTCGGGAGGGCCTACAATGAGCAGTTCTTC. Its translation: CASGLGRAYNEQFF. The chain employs TRBV5-4 and TRBJ2-1; 8 bases fit TRBD2. This CDR3 is 14 amino acids long. Germline CDR1 and CDR2: SGHNT and YYREEE (reference sequence). J lost 2 bases, V lost 7 bases, and 5 bases had no gene match.

The chain uses TRBV10-3 and TRBJ2-3, with a weak D call TRBD1 (6 bases). This CDR3 region has 15 residues. The germline gives CDR1 ENHRY, CDR2 SYGVKD. V gave up 5 bases and J gave up 3 bases, with 15 bases separating them. CDR3 in DNA: TGTGCCATCAGTCTGGACAGAACCGTAACAGATACGCAGTATTTT. This codes for CAISLDRTVTDTQYF.

The chain links TRBV14 to TRBJ1-1; D gene uncertain. The ends were cut back, 6 bases at V and 0 bases at J, with 8 bases in the middle. The CDR3 has 13 amino acids. The germline CDR1 and CDR2 sequences are SGHDN and FVKESK. The CDR3 nucleotides read TGTGCCAGCAGTTACAGATTGAACACTGAAGCTTTCTTT. Translated, it gives CASSYRLNTEAFF.

The gene calls are TRBV6-5 and TRBJ2-1, with D perhaps TRBD2 (6 bases). Trimming took off 11 bases at V and 0 bases at J, with 17 bases between the two ends. This CDR3 has 15 amino acids. Germline V gene sequence: CDR1 MNHEY, CDR2 SVGAGI. CDR3 coding DNA: TGTGCCGCGGGATCGTTGTGGGACTCCTACAATGAGCAGTTCTTC. It is translated as CAAGSLWDSYNEQFF.

This clone was found a few times. The gene calls are TRBV6-1 and TRBJ2-7; 8 bases agree with TRBD1. CDR3 length: 15 residues. The V gene's germline CDR1 is MNHNS and CDR2 SASEGT. V shed 1 base and J 2 bases; nucleotides not matched to a gene: 4. The CDR3 spells CASSEEAGQAYEQYF. The CDR3 coding sequence is TGTGCCAGCAGTGAAGAGGCGGGACAGGCCTACGAGCAGTACTTC.

This sequence joins TRBV5-1 and TRBJ2-5; 9 bases match TRBD2. V dropped 0 bases and J dropped 3; count of bases not matched to a gene: 9. Looked up from germline, CDR1 is SGHRS and CDR2 is YFSETQ. The CDR3 is 17 amino acids. CDR3 protein: CASSLATASGTKETQYF. The CDR3, as DNA: TGCGCCAGCAGCTTGGCCACAGCTAGCGGGACTAAAGAGACCCAGTACTTC.

The J gene is TRBJ2-4, the V gene TRBV5-1; D may match TRBD1 or TRBD2 (6 bases each). This CDR3 spans 17 amino acids. Deletions cut 0 bases from V and 5 bases from J, with 18 bases between. CDR1 and CDR2 (germline): SGHRS, YFSETQ. The CDR3 DNA is TGCGCCAGCAGCTTGGGTTTTGGGGGCTGGGAGGAAAACATTCAGTACTTC. Its protein product is CASSLGFGGWEENIQYF.

This chain uses TRBV3-1 (or the pseudogene TRBV3-2) with TRBJ2-2, with D unresolved. Per germline, CDR1 LGHDT and CDR2 YNNKEL (reference sequence). Trimming took 2 bases from V and 9 from J, leaving 10 bases between them. The CDR3 runs 13 residues. CDR3 protein: CASSQRQQRELFF. The DNA for the CDR3 is TGTGCCAGCAGCCAAAGGCAGCAACGGGAGCTGTTTTTT.

The rearrangement joins TRBV27 to TRBJ2-1; no clear D. V was clipped by 5 bases and J by 0 bases, with 20 bases between them. The CDR3 covers 18 residues. From germline, CDR1 is MNHEY and CDR2 SMNVEV (reference sequence). The CDR3 region has the DNA TGTGCCAGCAGTACAGCGTTTATACCCAGAAGCTCCTACAATGAGCAGTTCTTC. This encodes CASSTAFIPRSSYNEQFF.

The CDR3 nucleotides read TGTGCCAGCAGTAAAGGCCATGGCTACACCTTC. Amino acid sequence: CASSKGHGYTF. The chain employs TRBV7-4 and TRBJ1-2; D is unresolved. CDR1 SGHVT and CDR2 SQSDAQ come from the germline V gene. V was trimmed by 6 bases and J by 6 bases, leaving 8 bases between them. The CDR3 is 11 residues long.